This TCR beta chain is from a study of blood T cell repertoires in COVID-19. Overall study: Researchers got acute and convalescent COVID-19 samples from the United States, Italy and Spain.

TCRdb's table, derived via immunoSEQ multiplex PCR, lists solely in-frame clones and lacks some. The repertoire includes about 200,000 clones, 65% to 85% of them detected once, and 6.5% to 9% sits in the top ten. The age range of participants was about 18 to 95 years, with residence in about two dozen US areas. Germline CDR1 is SNHLY and CDR2 is FYNNEI. V was trimmed by 7 bases and J by 7 bases, leaving 22 bases between them. CDR3 length: 15 residues. Sequenced material: PBMCs or T cells enriched from blood (not recorded which). The origin of this receptor is a woman aged 40 to 50 with acute COVID-19. The chain carries TRBV2 and TRBJ1-2; D possibly corresponds to TRBD1 (6 bases). The CDR3, as DNA: TGTGCCAGCAACATTGACAGGTCCGGCGGATCTGGCTACACCTTC. It yields the protein CASNIDRSGGSGYTF.